This is a list of T cell receptor beta chains from one sample in a study of OX40 agonist ivuxolimab in advanced cancers. Generated by immunoSEQ multiplex PCR, the TCRdb table keeps only in-frame clones and is missing some. Of 70,000 or so clones listed, 88% are singletons. The sample was CD4+ or CD8+ T cells sorted from blood, taken in a trial of the OX40 agonist ivuxolimab. The source of these receptors is an adult with an advanced solid tumor such as melanoma, head and neck, liver or kidney cancer. Both conserved end residues are part of each CDR3. Each record gives: clone size, D gene, V gene, J gene, CDR3 protein, CDR3 DNA. D genes are given only for firm matches. Where a row states a size, it is once, few, many or the class of an expanded clone; other rows omit it.

clone_size: .
d_call: .
v_call: TRBV5-1
j_call: TRBJ2-1
cdr3_aa: CASSPQDYEQFF
cdr3_nt: TGCGCCAGCAGCCCCCAGGACTATGAGCAGTTCTTC

clone_size: .
d_call: .
v_call: TRBV5-6
j_call: TRBJ2-3
cdr3_aa: CASSLFSTDTQYF
cdr3_nt: TGTGCCAGCAGCCTGTTTAGCACAGATACGCAGTATTTT

clone_size: .
d_call: TRBD2
v_call: TRBV19
j_call: TRBJ2-1
cdr3_aa: CASSIQLAGGGEQFF
cdr3_nt: TGTGCCAGTAGTATTCAGCTAGCGGGAGGCGGGGAGCAGTTCTTC

clone_size: .
d_call: TRBD1
v_call: TRBV7-8
j_call: TRBJ1-1
cdr3_aa: CASSPSAQAGGTEAFF
cdr3_nt: TGTGCCAGCAGCCCATCCGCCCAGGCAGGGGGAACTGAAGCTTTCTTT

clone_size: .
d_call: TRBD2
v_call: TRBV30
j_call: TRBJ2-7
cdr3_aa: CACSGGAYEQYF
cdr3_nt: TGTGCCTGTAGCGGGGGGGCCTACGAGCAGTACTTC

clone_size: .
d_call: .
v_call: TRBV5-8
j_call: TRBJ2-5
cdr3_aa: CASSTTGQRQETQYF
cdr3_nt: TGTGCCAGCAGCACCACAGGACAGCGCCAAGAGACCCAGTACTTC

clone_size: .
d_call: .
v_call: TRBV9
j_call: TRBJ2-5
cdr3_aa: CASSSNQQYF
cdr3_nt: TGTGCCAGCAGCAGTAACCAGCAGTACTTC

clone_size: .
d_call: TRBD2
v_call: TRBV5-1
j_call: TRBJ2-3
cdr3_aa: CASSSLAGAADTQYF
cdr3_nt: TGCGCCAGCAGCTCACTAGCGGGGGCCGCAGATACGCAGTATTTT

clone_size: .
d_call: .
v_call: TRBV9
j_call: TRBJ2-5
cdr3_aa: CASSVAGGRSLETQYF
cdr3_nt: TGTGCCAGCAGCGTAGCCGGTGGACGGTCCTTAGAGACCCAGTACTTC

clone_size: .
d_call: TRBD1
v_call: TRBV2
j_call: TRBJ1-4
cdr3_aa: CASIEGAKGFNEKLFF
cdr3_nt: TGTGCCAGCATAGAGGGGGCTAAGGGATTTAATGAAAAACTGTTTTTT

clone_size: .
d_call: .
v_call: TRBV2
j_call: TRBJ1-5
cdr3_aa: CASSEYRYSNQPQHF
cdr3_nt: TGTGCCAGCAGTGAATACAGGTATAGCAATCAGCCCCAGCATTTT

clone_size: .
d_call: .
v_call: TRBV10-2
j_call: TRBJ2-5
cdr3_aa: CASSDRETQYF
cdr3_nt: TGCGCCAGCAGCGACAGAGAGACCCAGTACTTC

clone_size: .
d_call: .
v_call: TRBV21-1
j_call: TRBJ2-5
cdr3_aa: CATPGQGARETQYF
cdr3_nt: TGTGCCACCCCGGGACAGGGGGCGCGGGAGACCCAGTACTTC

clone_size: once
d_call: .
v_call: TRBV28
j_call: TRBJ1-1
cdr3_aa: CASSLTPGTTEAFF
cdr3_nt: TGTGCCAGCAGTTTAACCCCAGGGACGACTGAAGCTTTCTTT

clone_size: .
d_call: .
v_call: TRBV7-2
j_call: TRBJ1-2
cdr3_aa: CASSLNSNYGYTF
cdr3_nt: TGTGCCAGCAGTTTGAACTCCAACTATGGCTACACCTTC

clone_size: .
d_call: TRBD2
v_call: TRBV10-3
j_call: TRBJ2-1
cdr3_aa: CAISVGTSGSRGNEQFF
cdr3_nt: TGTGCCATCAGTGTCGGGACTAGCGGGAGTAGGGGGAATGAGCAGTTCTTC

clone_size: .
d_call: .
v_call: TRBV12-5
j_call: TRBJ1-5
cdr3_aa: CASGLEDNQPQHF
cdr3_nt: TGTGCTAGTGGTTTGGAAGACAATCAGCCCCAGCATTTT

clone_size: .
d_call: .
v_call: TRBV10-3
j_call: TRBJ2-7
cdr3_aa: CAISDVGLQTYEQYF
cdr3_nt: TGTGCCATCAGTGATGTGGGACTTCAAACCTACGAGCAGTACTTC

clone_size: .
d_call: .
v_call: TRBV7-8
j_call: TRBJ1-1
cdr3_aa: CASSLAGNTEAFF
cdr3_nt: TGTGCCAGCAGCTTAGCTGGGAACACTGAAGCTTTCTTT

clone_size: .
d_call: .
v_call: TRBV5-1
j_call: TRBJ2-6
cdr3_aa: CASIDPAPGANVLTF
cdr3_nt: TGCGCCAGCATAGATCCCGCCCCTGGGGCCAACGTCCTGACTTTC

clone_size: .
d_call: .
v_call: TRBV2
j_call: TRBJ1-6
cdr3_aa: CASTPGPRRTLHF
cdr3_nt: TGTGCCAGCACCCCGGGCCCCCGGAGGACCCTCCACTTT

clone_size: .
d_call: TRBD2
v_call: TRBV7-6
j_call: TRBJ2-3
cdr3_aa: CASSSVAGGDMMDTQYF
cdr3_nt: TGTGCCAGCAGCTCAGTAGCGGGGGGGGATATGATGGATACGCAGTATTTT

clone_size: .
d_call: .
v_call: TRBV6-6
j_call: TRBJ2-7
cdr3_aa: CASSYQESLSYEQYF
cdr3_nt: TGTGCCAGCAGTTACCAGGAATCGCTTTCCTACGAGCAGTACTTC

clone_size: .
d_call: TRBD1
v_call: TRBV6-8
j_call: TRBJ2-2
cdr3_aa: CASSYGWDRGRGGELFF
cdr3_nt: TGTGCCAGCAGTTACGGGTGGGACAGGGGGCGAGGCGGGGAGCTGTTTTTT

clone_size: .
d_call: TRBD2
v_call: TRBV30
j_call: TRBJ2-5
cdr3_aa: CAWSEGLADGTQYF
cdr3_nt: TGTGCCTGGAGTGAAGGACTAGCGGATGGGACCCAGTACTTC

clone_size: .
d_call: TRBD1
v_call: TRBV5-1
j_call: TRBJ2-2
cdr3_aa: CASTLGTGEAGELFF
cdr3_nt: TGCGCCAGCACCCTGGGGACAGGGGAGGCCGGGGAGCTGTTTTTT

clone_size: .
d_call: .
v_call: TRBV6-1
j_call: TRBJ1-5
cdr3_aa: CASSEPRRRDQPQHF
cdr3_nt: TGTGCCAGCAGTGAACCACGGAGAAGGGATCAGCCCCAGCATTTT

clone_size: .
d_call: .
v_call: TRBV30
j_call: TRBJ2-2
cdr3_aa: CAWGWGMKNGELFF
cdr3_nt: TGTGCCTGGGGGTGGGGTATGAAGAACGGGGAGCTGTTTTTT

clone_size: .
d_call: TRBD2
v_call: TRBV30
j_call: TRBJ2-1
cdr3_aa: CAWSPGASGRGEQFF
cdr3_nt: TGTGCCTGGAGTCCCGGGGCTAGCGGGAGGGGAGAGCAGTTCTTC

clone_size: .
d_call: .
v_call: TRBV27
j_call: TRBJ1-6
cdr3_aa: CASSLGTSVSPLHF
cdr3_nt: TGTGCCAGCAGTTTAGGGACTAGTGTCTCACCCCTCCACTTT

clone_size: .
d_call: .
v_call: TRBV5-5
j_call: TRBJ1-3
cdr3_aa: CASSPDPGSSGNTIYF
cdr3_nt: TGTGCCAGCAGTCCCGACCCAGGGAGCTCTGGAAACACCATATATTTT

clone_size: .
d_call: .
v_call: TRBV12-5
j_call: TRBJ1-1
cdr3_aa: CASGLEGPTRAFF
cdr3_nt: TGTGCTAGTGGTTTGGAAGGACCTACCCGAGCTTTCTTT

clone_size: .
d_call: .
v_call: TRBV9
j_call: TRBJ2-1
cdr3_aa: CASSVGGGEQFF
cdr3_nt: TGTGCCAGCAGCGTAGGAGGGGGTGAGCAGTTCTTC

clone_size: .
d_call: TRBD1
v_call: TRBV5-6
j_call: TRBJ2-7
cdr3_aa: CASSFGDSRSYEQYF
cdr3_nt: TGTGCCAGCAGCTTTGGGGACAGTCGGTCCTACGAGCAGTACTTC

clone_size: .
d_call: .
v_call: TRBV30
j_call: TRBJ1-5
cdr3_aa: CAWSVGAGAQHF
cdr3_nt: TGTGCCTGGAGTGTAGGTGCCGGGGCCCAGCATTTT

clone_size: .
d_call: .
v_call: TRBV29-1
j_call: TRBJ2-3
cdr3_aa: CSVEQQRPDTQYF
cdr3_nt: TGCAGCGTTGAACAGCAGCGTCCAGATACGCAGTATTTT

clone_size: .
d_call: .
v_call: TRBV7-4
j_call: TRBJ2-7
cdr3_aa: CASSPQYEQYF
cdr3_nt: TGTGCCAGCAGCCCTCAATACGAGCAGTACTTC

clone_size: .
d_call: .
v_call: TRBV7-9
j_call: TRBJ2-7
cdr3_aa: CASSPGRGSSYEQYF
cdr3_nt: TGTGCCAGCAGCCCGGGACGGGGGAGCTCCTACGAGCAGTACTTC

clone_size: .
d_call: .
v_call: TRBV19
j_call: TRBJ2-7
cdr3_aa: CASSAQGWSDEQYF
cdr3_nt: TGTGCCAGTAGTGCCCAGGGGTGGTCGGACGAGCAGTACTTC

clone_size: .
d_call: .
v_call: TRBV6-1
j_call: TRBJ1-5
cdr3_aa: CASRSDSYSNQPQHF
cdr3_nt: TGTGCCAGCAGATCGGACAGTTATAGCAATCAGCCCCAGCATTTT

clone_size: .
d_call: TRBD1
v_call: TRBV5-4
j_call: TRBJ1-2
cdr3_aa: CASSSGQANYGYTF
cdr3_nt: TGTGCCAGCAGCTCGGGACAGGCTAACTATGGCTACACCTTC

clone_size: .
d_call: .
v_call: TRBV9
j_call: TRBJ2-1
cdr3_aa: CASSPPGTAYNEQFF
cdr3_nt: TGTGCCAGCAGCCCACCCGGGACGGCATACAATGAGCAGTTCTTC

clone_size: .
d_call: TRBD1
v_call: TRBV9
j_call: TRBJ1-2
cdr3_aa: CASSVVQGGGYTF
cdr3_nt: TGTGCCAGCAGCGTAGTACAGGGGGGTGGCTACACCTTC

clone_size: .
d_call: TRBD1
v_call: TRBV5-1
j_call: TRBJ2-2
cdr3_aa: CASREGAQFVGELFF
cdr3_nt: TGCGCCAGCAGAGAGGGGGCGCAATTCGTCGGGGAGCTGTTTTTT

clone_size: .
d_call: .
v_call: TRBV7-3
j_call: TRBJ1-1
cdr3_aa: CASSFGRDAEAFF
cdr3_nt: TGTGCCAGCAGCTTCGGCAGGGACGCTGAAGCTTTCTTT